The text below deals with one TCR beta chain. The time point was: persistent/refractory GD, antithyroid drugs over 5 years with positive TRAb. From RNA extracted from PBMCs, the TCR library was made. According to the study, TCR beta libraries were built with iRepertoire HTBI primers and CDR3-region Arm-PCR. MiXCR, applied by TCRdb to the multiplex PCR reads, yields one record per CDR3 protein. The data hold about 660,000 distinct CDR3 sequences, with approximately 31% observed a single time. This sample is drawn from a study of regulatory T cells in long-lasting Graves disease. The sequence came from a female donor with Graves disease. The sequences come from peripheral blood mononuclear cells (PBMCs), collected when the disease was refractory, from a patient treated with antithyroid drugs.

In DNA, the CDR3 is TGTGCCAGCAGCGATAGAGCGGGAGGACTAAACATTCAGTACTTC. Protein product: CASSDRAGGLNIQYF. The chain is built from TRBV6-1 and TRBJ2-4; TRBD2 agrees at 9 bases. The CDR3 covers 15 residues. CDR1 is MNHNS, CDR2 SASEGT, per germline. Unmatched junction bases numbered 9, after V lost 6 bases and J lost 6 bases.